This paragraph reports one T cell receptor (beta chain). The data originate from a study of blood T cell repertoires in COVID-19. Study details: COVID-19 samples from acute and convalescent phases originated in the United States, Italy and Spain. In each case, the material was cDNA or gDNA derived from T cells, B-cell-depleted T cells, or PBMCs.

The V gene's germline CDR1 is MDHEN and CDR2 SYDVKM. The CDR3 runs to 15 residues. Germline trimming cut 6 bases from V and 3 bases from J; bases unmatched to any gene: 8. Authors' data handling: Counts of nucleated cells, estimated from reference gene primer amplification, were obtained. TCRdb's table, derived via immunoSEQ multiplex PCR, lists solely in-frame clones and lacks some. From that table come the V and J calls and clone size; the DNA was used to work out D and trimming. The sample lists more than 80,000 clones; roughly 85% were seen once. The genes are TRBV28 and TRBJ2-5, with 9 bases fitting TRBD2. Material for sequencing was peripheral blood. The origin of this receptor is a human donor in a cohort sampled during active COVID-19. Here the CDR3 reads CASSQIAGAKETQYF. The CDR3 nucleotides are TGTGCCAGCAGCCAGATAGCGGGGGCCAAAGAGACCCAGTACTTC.